This entry lists 24 T cell receptor beta chains sequenced from one sample in a study of HIV-infected children after antiretroviral therapy interruption. RNA-based 3' RACE libraries used unique molecular identifiers. TCRdb reprocessed the 3' RACE reads via MiXCR and lists one record per CDR3 protein. The table shows roughly 4,200 distinct CDR3 sequences, with about 4.6% occurring only once. The sample's treatment: PENTA 11 planned treatment interruption arm or continuous ART arm. This sample comprised CD45RO+ CD8+ T cells from PBMCs, pooled from several time points, obtained from a donor given antiretroviral therapy, either interrupted or continuous. Subset noted: memory CD8+ CD45RO+ CD45RA- T cells. The source of these receptors is a pool of human donors with HIV.

This clonotype rates as medium-sized. This rearrangement joins TRBV27 to TRBJ2-1, with no clear D. V dropped 4 bases and J dropped 8 bases, with 12 bases sitting between them. The CDR3 contains 13 residues. Germline CDR1 MNHEY, CDR2 SMNVEV (reference sequence). In DNA, the CDR3 is TGTGCCAGCAGTTCGACCTCCGAGGATGAGCAGTTCTTC. Translating gives CASSSTSEDEQFF.

In this sample, this clonotype is medium-sized. The genes are TRBV6-6 and TRBJ2-1, with unresolved D. The V gene lost 4 bases and the J gene lost 8 bases, with 6 bases spanning the gap. Germline CDR1 and CDR2: MNHNY and SVGAGI (reference sequence). The CDR3 loop spans 11 amino acids. The CDR3, as DNA: TGTGCCAGCAGTTTCGGCCATGAGCAGTTCTTC. The encoded protein is CASSFGHEQFF.

Within the sample, this clonotype is medium-sized. The V and J genes are TRBV7-8 and TRBJ2-3; TRBD2 matches 8 bases. With V trimmed by 5 bases and J by 1 base, 17 bases remained unmatched. In germline, CDR1 is SGHVS, CDR2 FQNEAQ. This CDR3 has 19 amino acids. The CDR3 nucleotides are TGTGCCAGCAGCCCCCATTTCGGTAGCGGGGAGACTGGCACAGATACGCAGTATTTT. Its protein product is CASSPHFGSGETGTDTQYF. Supplemented by reference TRBV7-8 and TRBJ2-3, the full variable domain reads GAGVSQSPRYKVAKRGQDVALRCDPISGHVSLFWYQQALGQGPEFLTYFQNEAQLDKSGLPSDRFFAERPEGSVSTLKIQRTQQEDSAVYLCASSPHFGSGETGTDTQYFGPGTRLTVL.

In this sample, this clonotype turned up a few times. The chain couples TRBV5-1 to TRBJ2-7; 13 bases align to TRBD2. Trimming cost V 3 bases and J 3 bases; bases outside gene matches: 12. The CDR3 is 18 residues long. From germline, CDR1 is SGHRS and CDR2 YFSETQ. The CDR3 is CASSSGLAGDARDYEQYF. In nucleotides, the CDR3 is TGCGCCAGCAGCTCAGGACTAGCGGGAGATGCTCGCGACTACGAGCAGTACTTC.

This clonotype was counted ten times or more. The gene calls are TRBV27 and TRBJ2-1; maybe TRBD1 (5 bases). Germline V CDR1 and CDR2: MNHEY, SMNVEV (reference sequence). V was trimmed by 3 bases and J by 1 base, leaving 10 bases between them. The CDR3 extends over 15 amino acids. The CDR3 DNA is TGTGCCAGCAGTTTGACAGTACTATCCTACAATGAGCAGTTCTTC. Amino acid sequence: CASSLTVLSYNEQFF.

Many counts were recorded for this clonotype. The V and J genes are TRBV19 and TRBJ1-5; no clear D. Trimming left V 3 bases short and J 3 bases short, with 3 bases between. Germline V gene lookup returns CDR1 LNHDA and CDR2 SQIVND (reference sequence). The CDR3 totals 12 residues. CDR3 amino acids: CASSMYNQPQHF. In DNA, the CDR3 is TGTGCCAGTAGTATGTACAATCAGCCCCAGCATTTT.

This chain connects TRBV12-5 to TRBJ1-1; no clear D. This CDR3 region has 15 residues. V gave up 0 bases and J gave up 4 bases, with 12 bases separating them. Germline CDR1 reads LGHNT; CDR2 reads FRNRAP. The CDR3 coding sequence is TGTGCTAGTGGTTTGGTACTCAGACCGGGCACTGAAGCTTTCTTT. Translation: CASGLVLRPGTEAFF.

Many counts were recorded for this clonotype. In DNA, the CDR3 is TGTGCCAGCAGTTTCTCGGTCGCCGGCGAGCAGTACTTC. Amino acids: CASSFSVAGEQYF. The chain uses TRBV27 and TRBJ2-7; D is unclear. Trimming stripped 3 bases from V and 6 bases from J, with 12 bases between. The CDR3 length is 13 residues. In germline, CDR1 is MNHEY, CDR2 SMNVEV (reference sequence).

The sample holds many counts of this clonotype. The chain uses TRBV28 and TRBJ2-1; 10 bases align to TRBD2. The J segment lost 7 bases and the V segment lost 3 bases, leaving 12 bases of the junction unmatched. The CDR3 sequence is 17 residues long. Germline V gene data show CDR1 as MDHEN and CDR2 as SYDVKM. The CDR3 loop reads CASSLVSASGSGNEQFF. In nucleotides, the CDR3 is TGTGCCAGCAGTTTGGTATCTGCTAGCGGGAGTGGGAATGAGCAGTTCTTC.

There are many counts of this clonotype. The chain recombines TRBV24-1 with TRBJ2-3; 9 bases align to TRBD2. The V and J ends lost 3 bases and 2 bases, in that order; junction bases with no gene match: 8. This CDR3 is built from 17 residues. Looked up from germline, CDR1 is KGHDR and CDR2 is SFDVKD. CDR3 sequence: CATSDTKRGALTDTQYF. The DNA for the CDR3 is TGTGCCACCAGTGATACCAAGCGGGGGGCTCTCACAGATACGCAGTATTTT.

This clonotype was detected ten times or more. The V call is TRBV20-1, the J call TRBJ1-2; D not certain. V was cut by 3 bases and J by 3 bases, with 8 bases left in between. Germline values: CDR1 DFQATT, CDR2 SNEGSKA (reference sequence). This CDR3 spans 12 amino acids. DNA of the CDR3: TGCAGTGCTAGGGACGGCGACTATGGCTACACCTTC. It specifies CSARDGDYGYTF.

This clonotype was counted ten times or more. The rearrangement joins TRBV6-4 to TRBJ2-3, with D possibly being TRBD2 (5 bases). Germline V CDR1 and CDR2: MRHNA, SNTAGT. CDR3 length: 14 residues. Trimming left V 3 bases short and J 0 bases short, with 7 bases between. DNA for the CDR3: TGTGCCAGCAGTGAATCGGGGAGCACAGATACGCAGTATTTT. Protein product: CASSESGSTDTQYF.

J is TRBJ1-6 and V is TRBV27, with D possibly being TRBD1 (5 bases). This CDR3 is 14 amino acids long. Germline CDR1 MNHEY, CDR2 SMNVEV (reference sequence). V was pared by 7 bases and J by 6 bases, with 13 bases between. The CDR3 DNA reads as TGTGCCAGCAAATGGGGGATCGGTAATTCACCCCTCCACTTT. This translates into CASKWGIGNSPLHF.

This clonotype was observed at least ten times. The rearrangement uses TRBV9 and TRBJ2-1; 9 nucleotides line up with TRBD2. Germline values: CDR1 SGDLS, CDR2 YYNGEE. Trimming cost V 0 bases and J 5 bases; bases outside gene matches: 12. The CDR3 has 18 amino acids. The CDR3 here is CASSVDSSGALKDNEQFF. The CDR3 nucleotides are TGTGCCAGCAGCGTAGATTCTAGCGGGGCCCTCAAGGACAATGAGCAGTTCTTC.

By share, this clonotype ranks as medium-sized (0.01 to 0.1%). This chain connects TRBV7-6 to TRBJ1-1; no firm D call. Germline-derived CDR1 and CDR2 are SGHVS and FNYEAQ. Trimming took off 6 bases at V and 5 bases at J, with 10 bases between the two ends. CDR3 length: 12 amino acids. The CDR3 DNA reads as TGTGCCAGCAGTCATCCTGGAACTGAAGCTTTCTTT. Protein product: CASSHPGTEAFF.

The sample holds many counts of this clonotype. V gene TRBV3-1 combines with J gene TRBJ2-3; no definite D call. This CDR3 has 13 amino acids. Germline V CDR1 and CDR2: LGHDT, YNNKEL (reference sequence). V was trimmed by 3 bases and J by 0 bases, leaving 4 bases between them. The CDR3 DNA is TGTGCCAGCAGCCAGTACAGCACAGATACGCAGTATTTT. As protein: CASSQYSTDTQYF.

Many counts were recorded for this clonotype. The chain joins TRBV2 to TRBJ2-7; D not certain. The CDR3 has 13 amino acids. The V and J ends lost 4 bases and 5 bases respectively, with 12 bases between them. CDR1 and CDR2 from the germline V gene are SNHLY and FYNNEI. CDR3 residues: CASSADFVDEQYF. CDR3 nucleotide sequence: TGTGCCAGCAGTGCTGACTTCGTCGACGAGCAGTACTTC. Complete variable domain (other parts from reference TRBV2 and TRBJ2-7): EPEVTQTPSHQVTQMGQEVILRCVPISNHLYFYWYRQILGQKVEFLVSFYNNEISEKSEIFDDQFSVERPDGSNFTLKIRSTKLEDSAMYFCASSADFVDEQYFGPGTRLTVT.

By sample share, this clonotype is medium-sized. The chain couples TRBV12-3 or TRBV12-4 to TRBJ1-1, with a weak D call TRBD1 (6 bases). The CDR3 covers 13 residues. The V and J ends lost 8 bases and 6 bases respectively, with 16 bases between them. The CDR3 DNA is TGTGCCAGCGGGATAACAGGGCTAGCTGAAGCTTTCTTT. It yields the protein CASGITGLAEAFF.

This clonotype was seen many times. The chain recombines TRBV7-2 with TRBJ2-7; 8 bases map to TRBD2. Trimming at V came to 4 bases and at J to 3 bases, leaving 8 bases not matched to a gene. In germline, CDR1 is SGHTA, CDR2 FQGNSA. The CDR3 has 15 residues. The CDR3 region is CASSSTPGGGYEQYF. The CDR3 nucleotides are TGTGCCAGCAGCTCTACTCCGGGAGGGGGCTACGAGCAGTACTTC.

In this sample, this clonotype turned up a few times. The chain combines TRBV28 with TRBJ2-3, with TRBD2 identical over 7 bases. Per germline, CDR1 MDHEN and CDR2 SYDVKM. With V trimmed by 3 bases and J by 0 bases, 6 bases remained unmatched. The CDR3 length is 16 residues. The chain's CDR3 is CASSFPLAASTDTQYF. The CDR3 DNA reads as TGTGCCAGCAGTTTCCCTCTAGCGGCTAGCACAGATACGCAGTATTTT.

This clonotype was seen many times. V and J are TRBV27 and TRBJ1-2; D is undetermined. This CDR3 spans 14 amino acids. The V end was cut by 3 bases, the J end by 2 bases, with 10 bases between. Germline V gene data show CDR1 as MNHEY and CDR2 as SMNVEV (reference sequence). The CDR3 sequence is CASSFRQPNYGYTF. For the CDR3, the DNA is TGTGCCAGCAGTTTTCGCCAGCCCAACTATGGCTACACCTTC.

This clonotype came up many times. J is TRBJ2-3 and V is TRBV7-6, with 11 positions matching TRBD2. With V trimmed by 3 bases and J by 4 bases, 15 bases remained unmatched. The CDR3 sequence is 19 residues long. Looked up from germline, CDR1 is SGHVS and CDR2 is FNYEAQ. The CDR3 nucleotides are TGTGCCAGCAGCTTTCTAGCTCTGACTAGCGGGGAAAACGCAGATACGCAGTATTTT. It translates to CASSFLALTSGENADTQYF.

This clonotype was recorded at least ten times. The V gene is TRBV5-1, the J gene TRBJ2-7, with D tentatively TRBD1 or TRBD2 (6 bases each). The V and J ends lost 1 base and 7 bases respectively, with 18 bases between them. CDR1 and CDR2 from the germline V gene are SGHRS and YFSETQ. The CDR3 loop spans 15 amino acids. CDR3 residues: CASSLTTGPGEEQYF. CDR3 bases: TGCGCCAGCAGCTTGACCACAGGGCCGGGGGAGGAGCAGTACTTC.

This clonotype ranks as medium-sized. The rearrangement uses TRBV27 and TRBJ2-1; 11 bases map to TRBD1. Losses at the gene ends were 5 bases for V and 4 bases for J; bases not matched to a gene: 7. The length of the CDR3 is 16 residues. The germline V gene has CDR1 MNHEY and CDR2 SMNVEV (reference sequence). CDR3 nucleotide sequence: TGTGCCAGCAGTCTTGGGACAGGGGGGGGTTACAATGAGCAGTTCTTC. Translated: CASSLGTGGGYNEQFF.